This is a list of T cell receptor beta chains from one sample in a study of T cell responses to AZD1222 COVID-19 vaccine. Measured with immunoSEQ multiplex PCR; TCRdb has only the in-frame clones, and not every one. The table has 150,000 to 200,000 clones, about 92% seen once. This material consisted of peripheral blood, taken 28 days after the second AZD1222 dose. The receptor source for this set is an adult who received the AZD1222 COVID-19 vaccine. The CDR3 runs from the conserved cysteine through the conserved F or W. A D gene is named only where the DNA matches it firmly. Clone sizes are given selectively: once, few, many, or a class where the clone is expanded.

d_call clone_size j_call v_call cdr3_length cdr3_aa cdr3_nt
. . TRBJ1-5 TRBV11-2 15 CASSLNGQLNQPQHF TGTGCCAGCAGCTTAAACGGACAACTCAATCAGCCCCAGCATTTT
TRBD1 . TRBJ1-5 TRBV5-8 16 CASARDRGLSNQPQHF TGTGCCAGCGCCCGGGACAGGGGGCTTAGCAATCAGCCCCAGCATTTT
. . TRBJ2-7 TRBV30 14 CAWSGGLTSYEQYF TGTGCCTGGAGCGGGGGACTGACGAGCTACGAGCAGTACTTC
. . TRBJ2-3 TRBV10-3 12 CAISGGADTQYF TGTGCCATCTCCGGAGGAGCAGATACGCAGTATTTT
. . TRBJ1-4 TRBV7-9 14 CASSLVRNNEKLFF TGTGCCAGCAGCTTAGTACGGAATAATGAAAAACTGTTTTTT
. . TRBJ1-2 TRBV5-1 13 CASSSEAGYGYTF TGCGCCAGCAGCTCGGAGGCCGGGTATGGCTACACCTTC
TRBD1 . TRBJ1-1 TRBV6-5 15 CASSDGGTANTEAFF TGTGCCAGCAGCGACGGCGGGACAGCCAACACTGAAGCTTTCTTT
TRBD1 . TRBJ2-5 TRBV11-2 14 CASTLQGRGVTQYF TGTGCCAGCACGTTACAGGGGCGAGGTGTGACCCAGTACTTC
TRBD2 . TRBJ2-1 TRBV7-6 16 CASNDAGGTKDNEQFF TGTGCCAGCAACGATGCGGGGGGGACAAAGGACAATGAGCAGTTCTTC
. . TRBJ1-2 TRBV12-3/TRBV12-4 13 CASSPRGRDGYTF TGTGCCAGCAGTCCCCGGGGGAGGGACGGCTACACCTTC
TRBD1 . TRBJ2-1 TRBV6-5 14 CASRDRTGGNEQFF TGTGCCAGCAGGGATCGGACAGGGGGCAATGAGCAGTTCTTC
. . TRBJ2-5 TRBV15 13 CATSRVYQETQYF TGTGCCACCAGCAGGGTCTACCAAGAGACCCAGTACTTC
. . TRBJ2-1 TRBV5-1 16 CASSLDARDTYNEQFF TGCGCCAGCAGCTTGGACGCCAGGGACACCTACAATGAGCAGTTCTTC
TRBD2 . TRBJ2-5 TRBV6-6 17 CASSPNLLAGGRGTQYF TGTGCCAGCAGTCCTAACCTACTAGCGGGGGGCCGGGGGACCCAGTACTTC
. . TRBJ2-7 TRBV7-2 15 CASSFQDINSYEQYF TGTGCCAGCAGCTTTCAGGACATTAACTCCTACGAGCAGTACTTC
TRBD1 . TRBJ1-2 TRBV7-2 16 CASSLRTGEASYGYTF TGTGCCAGCAGCTTAAGGACAGGGGAAGCGAGCTATGGCTACACCTTC
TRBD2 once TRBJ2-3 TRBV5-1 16 CASSSTSGGSGNTQYF TGCGCCAGCAGCTCTACTAGCGGGGGGTCTGGGAATACGCAGTATTTT
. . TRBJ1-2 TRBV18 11 CASSLGAWYTF TGTGCCAGCTCACTCGGGGCCTGGTACACCTTC
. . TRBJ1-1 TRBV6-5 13 CASTAGGYTEAFF TGTGCCAGCACCGCGGGGGGGTACACTGAAGCTTTCTTT
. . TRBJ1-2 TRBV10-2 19 CASTRGGHIDPNRLYGYTF TGCGCCAGCACTAGGGGGGGGCATATAGATCCTAATCGGCTGTATGGCTACACCTTC
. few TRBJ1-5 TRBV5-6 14 CASSLQGGDQPQHF TGTGCCAGCAGCTTGCAGGGAGGCGATCAGCCCCAGCATTTT
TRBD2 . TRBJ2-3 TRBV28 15 CASIPRGGRADTQYF TGTGCCAGCATTCCCCGGGGGGGGCGGGCAGATACGCAGTATTTT
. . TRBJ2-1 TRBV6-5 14 CASLPVYNYNEQFF TGTGCCAGCCTCCCCGTATACAATTACAATGAGCAGTTCTTC
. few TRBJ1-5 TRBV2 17 CASSDQVAPYSNQPQHF TGTGCCAGCAGTGATCAGGTGGCGCCCTACAGCAATCAGCCCCAGCATTTT
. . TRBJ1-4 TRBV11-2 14 CASSFRVVNEKLFF TGTGCCAGCAGCTTCCGGGTCGTTAATGAAAAACTGTTTTTT
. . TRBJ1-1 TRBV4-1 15 CASSPQIRVNTEAFF TGCGCCAGCAGCCCCCAAATAAGGGTGAACACTGAAGCTTTCTTT
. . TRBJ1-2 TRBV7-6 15 CASSLSAGTNYGYTF TGTGCCAGCAGCTTATCGGCAGGGACTAACTATGGCTACACCTTC
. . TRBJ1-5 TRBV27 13 CASSFSGDQPQHF TGTGCCAGCAGTTTTTCGGGTGATCAGCCCCAGCATTTT
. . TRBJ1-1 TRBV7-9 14 CASSLDSTGTEAFF TGTGCCAGCAGCTTGGACTCAACGGGCACTGAAGCTTTCTTT